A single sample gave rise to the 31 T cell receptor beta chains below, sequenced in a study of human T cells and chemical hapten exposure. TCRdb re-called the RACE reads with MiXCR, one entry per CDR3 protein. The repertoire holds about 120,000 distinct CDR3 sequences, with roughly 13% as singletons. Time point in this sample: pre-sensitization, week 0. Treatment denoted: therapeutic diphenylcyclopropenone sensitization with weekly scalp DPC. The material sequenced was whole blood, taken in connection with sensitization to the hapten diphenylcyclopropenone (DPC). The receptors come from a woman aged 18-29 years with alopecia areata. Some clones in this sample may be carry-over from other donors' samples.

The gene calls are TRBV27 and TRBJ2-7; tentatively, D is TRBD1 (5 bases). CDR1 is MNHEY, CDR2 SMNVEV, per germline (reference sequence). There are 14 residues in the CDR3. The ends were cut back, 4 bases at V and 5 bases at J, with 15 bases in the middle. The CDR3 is CASSYQGLSHEQYF. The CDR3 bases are TGTGCCAGCAGTTACCAGGGCCTCTCGCACGAGCAGTACTTC.

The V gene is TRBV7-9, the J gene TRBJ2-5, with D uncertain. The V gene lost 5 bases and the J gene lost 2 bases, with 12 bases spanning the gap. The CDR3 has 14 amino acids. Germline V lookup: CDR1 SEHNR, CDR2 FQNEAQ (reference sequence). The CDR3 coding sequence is TGTGCCAGCAGCCCAGTTGGTGGGCAAGAGACCCAGTACTTC. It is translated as CASSPVGGQETQYF.

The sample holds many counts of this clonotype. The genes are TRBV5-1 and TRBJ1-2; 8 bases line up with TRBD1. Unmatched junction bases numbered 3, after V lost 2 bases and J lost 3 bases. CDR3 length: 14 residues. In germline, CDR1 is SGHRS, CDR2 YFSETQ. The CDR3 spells CASSLQGVDYGYTF. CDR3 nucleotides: TGCGCCAGCAGCTTACAGGGGGTCGACTATGGCTACACCTTC. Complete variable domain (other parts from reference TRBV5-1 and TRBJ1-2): KAGVTQTPRYLIKTRGQQVTLSCSPISGHRSVSWYQQTPGQGLQFLFEYFSETQRNKGNFPGRFSGRQFSNSRSEMNVSTLELGDSALYLCASSLQGVDYGYTFGSGTRLTVV.

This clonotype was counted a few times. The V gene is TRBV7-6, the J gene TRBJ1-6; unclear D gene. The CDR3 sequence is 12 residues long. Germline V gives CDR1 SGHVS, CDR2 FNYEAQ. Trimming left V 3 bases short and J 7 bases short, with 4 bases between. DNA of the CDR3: TGTGCCAGCAGCTTTGGGAATTCACCCCTCCACTTT. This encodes CASSFGNSPLHF.

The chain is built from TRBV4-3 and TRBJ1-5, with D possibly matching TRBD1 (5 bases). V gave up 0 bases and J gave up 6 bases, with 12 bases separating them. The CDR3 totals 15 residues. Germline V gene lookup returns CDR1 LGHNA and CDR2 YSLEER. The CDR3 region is CASSQDEQGGQPQHF. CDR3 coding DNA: TGCGCCAGCAGCCAAGATGAGCAGGGTGGTCAGCCCCAGCATTTT.

In DNA form, the CDR3 reads TGCGCCAGCAGCCAAGAATTGTTGGAGGCTGGGAATCAGCCCCAGCATTTT. This sequence encodes CASSQELLEAGNQPQHF. The gene calls are TRBV4-1 and TRBJ1-5, with D hard to call. This CDR3 contains 17 residues. Germline values: CDR1 MGHRA, CDR2 YSYEKL. Trimming pared 0 bases from V and 4 bases from J, leaving 16 bases between.

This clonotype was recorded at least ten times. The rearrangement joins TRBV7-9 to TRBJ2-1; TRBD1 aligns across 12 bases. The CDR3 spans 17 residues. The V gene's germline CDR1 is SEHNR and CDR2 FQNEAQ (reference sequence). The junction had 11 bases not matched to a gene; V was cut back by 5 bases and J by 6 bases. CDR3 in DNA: TGTGCCAGCAGCCCTCCGGGACAGGGGGCGCCCGGCAATGAGCAGTTCTTC. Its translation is CASSPPGQGAPGNEQFF.

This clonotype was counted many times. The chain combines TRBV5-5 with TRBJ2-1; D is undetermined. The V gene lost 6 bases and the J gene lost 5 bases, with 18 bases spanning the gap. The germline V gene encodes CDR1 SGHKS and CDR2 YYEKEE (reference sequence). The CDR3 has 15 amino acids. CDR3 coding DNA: TGTGCCAGCACCATCCAGCTTGTAACAGACAATGAGCAGTTCTTC. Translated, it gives CASTIQLVTDNEQFF.

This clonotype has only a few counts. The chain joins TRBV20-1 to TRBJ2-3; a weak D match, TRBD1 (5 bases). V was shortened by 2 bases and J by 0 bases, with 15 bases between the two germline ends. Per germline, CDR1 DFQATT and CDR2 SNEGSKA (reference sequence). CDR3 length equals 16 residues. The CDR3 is CSARPRQFTSTDTQYF. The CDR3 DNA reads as TGCAGTGCTAGACCCCGACAGTTTACTAGCACAGATACGCAGTATTTT.

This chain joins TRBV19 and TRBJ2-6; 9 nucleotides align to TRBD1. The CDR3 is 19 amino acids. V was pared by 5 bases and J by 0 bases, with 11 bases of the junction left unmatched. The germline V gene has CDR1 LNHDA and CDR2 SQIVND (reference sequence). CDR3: CASSYDPGQGYSGANVLTF. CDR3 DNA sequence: TGTGCCAGTAGTTATGATCCGGGACAGGGATACTCTGGGGCCAACGTCCTGACTTTC.

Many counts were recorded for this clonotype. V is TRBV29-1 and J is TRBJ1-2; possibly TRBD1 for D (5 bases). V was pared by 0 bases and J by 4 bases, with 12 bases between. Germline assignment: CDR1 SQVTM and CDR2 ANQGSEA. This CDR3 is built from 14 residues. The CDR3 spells CSVEDSGFVYGYTF. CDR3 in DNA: TGCAGCGTTGAAGATTCAGGGTTTGTCTATGGCTACACCTTC. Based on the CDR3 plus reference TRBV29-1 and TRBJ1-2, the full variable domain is SAVISQKPSRDICQRGTSLTIQCQVDSQVTMMFWYRQQPGQSLTLIATANQGSEATYESGFVIDKFPISRPNLTFSTLTVSNMSPEDSSIYLCSVEDSGFVYGYTFGSGTRLTVV.

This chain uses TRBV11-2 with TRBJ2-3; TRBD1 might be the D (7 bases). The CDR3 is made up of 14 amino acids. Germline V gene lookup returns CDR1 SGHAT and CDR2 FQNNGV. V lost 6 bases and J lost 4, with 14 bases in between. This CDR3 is CASSFQGGADTQYF. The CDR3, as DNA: TGTGCCAGCAGTTTCCAGGGGGGCGCAGATACGCAGTATTTT.

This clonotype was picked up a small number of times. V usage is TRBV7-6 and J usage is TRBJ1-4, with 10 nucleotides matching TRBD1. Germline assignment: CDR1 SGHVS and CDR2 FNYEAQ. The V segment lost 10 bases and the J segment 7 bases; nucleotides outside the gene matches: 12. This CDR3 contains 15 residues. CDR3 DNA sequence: TGTGCCACCAGGAAGACAGGGGGCATAGGTGAAAAACTGTTTTTT. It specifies CATRKTGGIGEKLFF.

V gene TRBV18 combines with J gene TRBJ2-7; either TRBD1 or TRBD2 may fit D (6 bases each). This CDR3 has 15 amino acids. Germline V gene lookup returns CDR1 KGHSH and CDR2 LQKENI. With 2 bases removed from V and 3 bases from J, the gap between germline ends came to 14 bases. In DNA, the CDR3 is TGTGCCAGCTCACCATTACGAGAGGGGGGCTACGAGCAGTACTTC. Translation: CASSPLREGGYEQYF.

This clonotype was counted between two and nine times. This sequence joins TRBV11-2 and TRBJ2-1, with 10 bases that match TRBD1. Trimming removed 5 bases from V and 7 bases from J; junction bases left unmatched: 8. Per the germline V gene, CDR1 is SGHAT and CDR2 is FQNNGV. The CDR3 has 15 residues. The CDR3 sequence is CASSPRQGARNEQFF. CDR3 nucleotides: TGTGCCAGCAGCCCCCGACAGGGGGCGAGGAATGAGCAGTTCTTC.

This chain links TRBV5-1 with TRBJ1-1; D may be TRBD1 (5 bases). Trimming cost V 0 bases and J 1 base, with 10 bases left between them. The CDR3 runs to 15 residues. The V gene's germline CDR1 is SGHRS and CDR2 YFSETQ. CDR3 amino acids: CASSLEGNPNTEAFF. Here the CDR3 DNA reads TGCGCCAGCAGCTTGGAGGGGAATCCGAACACTGAAGCTTTCTTT.

The CDR3: CSAILRGVNYGYTF. The CDR3, as DNA: TGCAGTGCTATTCTGCGGGGCGTCAACTATGGCTACACCTTC. The genes are TRBV20-1 and TRBJ1-2, with TRBD1 as a possible D gene (5 bases). Trimming shortened V by 4 bases and J by 2 bases, and 14 bases separated the two germline ends. In germline, CDR1 is DFQATT, CDR2 SNEGSKA (reference sequence). The CDR3 covers 14 residues.

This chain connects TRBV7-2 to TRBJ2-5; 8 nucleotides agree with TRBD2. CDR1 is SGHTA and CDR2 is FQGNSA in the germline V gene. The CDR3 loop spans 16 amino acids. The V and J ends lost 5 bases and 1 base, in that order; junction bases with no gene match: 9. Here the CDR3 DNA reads TGTGCCAGCAGCCTAGAAGCGGGGGCTACCCAAGAGACCCAGTACTTC. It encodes CASSLEAGATQETQYF.

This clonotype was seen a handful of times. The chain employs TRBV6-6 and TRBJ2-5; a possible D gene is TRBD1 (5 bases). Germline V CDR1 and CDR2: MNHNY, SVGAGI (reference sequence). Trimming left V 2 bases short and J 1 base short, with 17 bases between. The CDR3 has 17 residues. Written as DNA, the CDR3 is TGTGCCAGCAGTTACCCTTACCCTAAGGGGATCCAAGAGACCCAGTACTTC. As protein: CASSYPYPKGIQETQYF.

CDR3 sequence: CASSPAVLYGYTF. For the CDR3, the DNA is TGTGCCAGCAGCCCCGCAGTTTTGTATGGCTACACCTTC. The chain uses TRBV3-1 and TRBJ1-2; D not resolved. Germline V gives CDR1 LGHDT, CDR2 YNNKEL (reference sequence). The CDR3 is 13 residues long. Deletions cut 4 bases from V and 5 bases from J, with 11 bases between.

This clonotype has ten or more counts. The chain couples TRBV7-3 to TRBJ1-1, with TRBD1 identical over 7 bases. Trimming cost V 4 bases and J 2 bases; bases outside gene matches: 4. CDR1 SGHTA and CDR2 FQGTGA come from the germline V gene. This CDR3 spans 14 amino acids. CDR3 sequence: CASSSQGTNTEAFF. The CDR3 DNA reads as TGTGCCAGCAGCTCACAGGGGACTAACACTGAAGCTTTCTTT.

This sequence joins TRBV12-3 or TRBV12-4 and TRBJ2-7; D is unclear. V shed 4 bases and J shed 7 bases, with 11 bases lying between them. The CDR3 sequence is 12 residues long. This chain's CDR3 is CASSSPPWEQYF. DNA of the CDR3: TGTGCCAGCAGTTCCCCCCCGTGGGAGCAGTACTTC.

The CDR3 loop reads CAWSIDSFSGNTIYF. The CDR3 bases are TGTGCCTGGAGTATCGACTCTTTCTCTGGAAACACCATATATTTT. V gene TRBV30 combines with J gene TRBJ1-3; D unclear. Trimming removed 2 bases at V and 0 bases at J, with 11 bases between. The CDR3 loop spans 15 amino acids. The germline V gene encodes CDR1 GTSNPN and CDR2 SVGIG (reference sequence).

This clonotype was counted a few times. The CDR3 here is CASSLASTGFSNTGELFF. In nucleotides, the CDR3 is TGTGCCAGCAGCTTAGCTAGTACAGGGTTTTCGAACACCGGGGAGCTGTTTTTT. The chain combines TRBV7-8 with TRBJ2-2, with D possibly being TRBD1 (6 bases). Deletions cut 0 bases from V and 0 bases from J, with 14 bases between. This CDR3 region has 18 residues. Germline V CDR1 and CDR2: SGHVS, FQNEAQ.

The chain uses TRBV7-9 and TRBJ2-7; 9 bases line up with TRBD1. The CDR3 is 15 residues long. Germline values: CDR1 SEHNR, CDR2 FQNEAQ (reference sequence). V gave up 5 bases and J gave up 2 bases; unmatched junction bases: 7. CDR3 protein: CASSPRQGDTYEQYF. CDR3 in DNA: TGTGCCAGCAGCCCCCGACAGGGGGACACCTACGAGCAGTACTTC.

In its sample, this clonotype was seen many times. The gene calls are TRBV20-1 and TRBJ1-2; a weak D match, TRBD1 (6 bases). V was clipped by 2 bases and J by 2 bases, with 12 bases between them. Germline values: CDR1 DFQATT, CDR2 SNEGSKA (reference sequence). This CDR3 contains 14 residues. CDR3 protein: CSARRTERNYGYTF. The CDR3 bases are TGCAGTGCTAGAAGGACAGAGAGAAACTATGGCTACACCTTC.

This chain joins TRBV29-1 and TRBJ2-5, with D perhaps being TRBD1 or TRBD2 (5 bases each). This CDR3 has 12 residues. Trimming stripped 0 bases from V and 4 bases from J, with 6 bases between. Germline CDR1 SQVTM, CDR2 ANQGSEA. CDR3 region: CSVEEGVETQYF. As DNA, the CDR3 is TGCAGCGTTGAAGAGGGGGTAGAGACCCAGTACTTC.

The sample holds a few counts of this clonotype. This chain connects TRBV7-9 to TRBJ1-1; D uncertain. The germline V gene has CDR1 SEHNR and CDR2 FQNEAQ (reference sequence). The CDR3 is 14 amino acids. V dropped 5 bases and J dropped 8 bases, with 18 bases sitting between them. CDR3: CASSTEVWVEEAFF. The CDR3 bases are TGTGCCAGCAGCACAGAGGTATGGGTCGAGGAAGCTTTCTTT.

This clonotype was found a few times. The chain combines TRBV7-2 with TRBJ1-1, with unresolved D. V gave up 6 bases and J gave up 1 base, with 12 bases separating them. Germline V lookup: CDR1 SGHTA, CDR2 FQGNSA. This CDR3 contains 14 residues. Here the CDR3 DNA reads TGTGCCAGCAGTATATTAGAGGGGAACACTGAAGCTTTCTTT. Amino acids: CASSILEGNTEAFF.

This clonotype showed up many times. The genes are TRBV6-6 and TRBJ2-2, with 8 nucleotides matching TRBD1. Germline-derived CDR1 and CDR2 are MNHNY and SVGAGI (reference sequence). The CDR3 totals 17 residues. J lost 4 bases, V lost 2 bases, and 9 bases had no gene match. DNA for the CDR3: TGTGCCAGCAGTTACCCAGGACAGGGTGCGGGCACCGGGGAGCTGTTTTTT. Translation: CASSYPGQGAGTGELFF.

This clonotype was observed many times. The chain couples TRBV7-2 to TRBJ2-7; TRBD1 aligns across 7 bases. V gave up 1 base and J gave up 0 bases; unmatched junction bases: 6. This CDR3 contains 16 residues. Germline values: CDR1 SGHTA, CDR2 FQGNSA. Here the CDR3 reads CASSLGTGPYSYEQYF. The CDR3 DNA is TGTGCCAGCAGCTTAGGGACAGGTCCTTACTCCTACGAGCAGTACTTC.